Below are 29 T cell receptor beta chains sequenced from a single sample in a study of cytomegalovirus exposure and HLA in healthy donors. Researchers ran the PCR with 60 Vbeta and 13 Jbeta primers. The data were produced by immunoSEQ multiplex PCR, yet TCRdb's version contains in-frame clones alone and is incomplete. The profile shows about 210,000 clones, approximately 86% of them singletons. Sequencing was done on a sample of PBMCs. The receptors here all came from a boy aged 2 to 10 in good health and CMV-seronegative.

This clone has more than one count but fewer than ten. This chain uses TRBV5-1 with TRBJ1-4; D ambiguous. CDR3 size: 14 residues. Trimming took 1 base from V and 3 from J, leaving 7 bases between them. Looked up from germline, CDR1 is SGHRS and CDR2 is YFSETQ. As DNA, the CDR3 is TGCGCCAGCAGCTTGAACGGAGCTAATGAAAAACTGTTTTTT. It codes for CASSLNGANEKLFF.

The chain joins TRBV29-1 to TRBJ2-1; possible D gene TRBD2, 6 bases. From germline, CDR1 is SQVTM and CDR2 ANQGSEA. With 0 bases removed from V and 10 bases from J, the gap between germline ends came to 10 bases. This CDR3 has 12 amino acids. The CDR3 loop is CSVEEGGVEQFF. Here the CDR3 DNA reads TGCAGCGTTGAAGAAGGCGGGGTAGAGCAGTTCTTC.

The chain links TRBV29-1 to TRBJ2-7; TRBD1 agrees at 9 bases. The V gene end was trimmed by 3 bases and the J gene end by 2 bases; junction bases not matched to a gene: 11. This CDR3 has 16 residues. Germline assignment: CDR1 SQVTM and CDR2 ANQGSEA. The CDR3 here is CSVERQGGMDTYEQYF. Here the CDR3 DNA reads TGCAGCGTTGAGAGACAGGGGGGGATGGATACCTACGAGCAGTACTTC.

The chain is built from TRBV7-7 and TRBJ2-1, with D possibly TRBD2 on 5 matching bases. V was cut by 5 bases and J by 10 bases, with 24 bases left in between. The CDR3 totals 16 residues. Germline V lookup: CDR1 SSHAT, CDR2 FNYEAQ (reference sequence). The DNA of the CDR3 is TGTGCCAGCAGCCCCCTGGGCGAGGGCCCCCAATTCGAGCAGTTCTTC. Translation gives CASSPLGEGPQFEQFF.

The chain carries TRBV28 and TRBJ1-2; 7 bases agree with TRBD1. The CDR3 is 12 residues long. V lost 3 bases and J lost 8; bases outside the gene matches: 3. Germline V lookup: CDR1 MDHEN, CDR2 SYDVKM. The CDR3 DNA reads as TGTGCCAGCAGTTTCCGAGGGGGCGGCTACACCTTC. This codes for CASSFRGGGYTF.

The chain employs TRBV19 and TRBJ1-4; TRBD1 might be the D (6 bases). In germline, CDR1 is LNHDA, CDR2 SQIVND (reference sequence). The CDR3 runs to 16 residues. Between the trimmed V and J ends, which lost 4 bases and 8 bases, there was a span of 20 bases. Here the CDR3 reads CASSTRGQIPLEKLFF. The CDR3 DNA is TGTGCCAGTAGTACTCGAGGACAGATCCCACTCGAAAAACTGTTTTTT.

This chain links TRBV9 with TRBJ1-2, with D unresolved. This CDR3 is built from 14 residues. Trimming shortened V by 3 bases and J by 4 bases, and 13 bases separated the two germline ends. Germline CDR1 reads SGDLS; CDR2 reads YYNGEE. CDR3: CASSEGGGVYGYTF. DNA for the CDR3: TGTGCCAGCAGCGAGGGAGGAGGAGTCTATGGCTACACCTTC. The entire variable domain, with the rest obtained from reference TRBV9 and TRBJ1-2, is as follows: DSGVTQTPKHLITATGQRVTLRCSPRSGDLSVYWYQQSLDQGLQFLIQYYNGEERAKGNILERFSAQQFPDLHSELNLSSLELGDSALYFCASSEGGGVYGYTFGSGTRLTVV.

This chain connects TRBV6-5 to TRBJ1-1; D gene unclear. The CDR3 totals 13 residues. V lost 0 bases and J 5 bases, leaving 7 bases between the germline ends. The germline CDR1 and CDR2 sequences are MNHEY and SVGAGI. CDR3 nucleotides: TGTGCCAGCAGTTACTCAACTAGGACTGAAGCTTTCTTT. This translates into CASSYSTRTEAFF.

The chain recombines TRBV27 with TRBJ1-1; D ambiguous. Germline assignment: CDR1 MNHEY and CDR2 SMNVEV (reference sequence). Trimming stripped 5 bases from V and 5 bases from J, with 18 bases between. The CDR3 has 15 amino acids. Here the CDR3 reads CASSPIIYLQTEAFF. DNA for the CDR3: TGTGCCAGCAGTCCTATAATATATCTACAGACTGAAGCTTTCTTT.

This chain connects TRBV2 to TRBJ2-2, with D uncertain. Trimming took off 3 bases at V and 5 bases at J, with 7 bases between the two ends. The CDR3 loop spans 13 amino acids. Germline loops: CDR1 SNHLY, CDR2 FYNNEI. This CDR3 reads CASSDQETGELFF. The CDR3 DNA reads as TGTGCCAGCAGTGACCAGGAAACCGGGGAGCTGTTTTTT.

This clone was seen just once. CDR3 DNA: TGTGCCATCAGTCCCGACCGCGGATACAATGAGCAGTTCTTC. Its translation is CAISPDRGYNEQFF. The genes are TRBV10-3 and TRBJ2-1; D is undetermined. The CDR3 contains 14 residues. Germline V gene lookup returns CDR1 ENHRY and CDR2 SYGVKD. V lost 5 bases and J lost 4, with 12 bases in between.

J is TRBJ1-1 and V is TRBV28; D unresolved. This CDR3 has 16 residues. Germline-derived CDR1 and CDR2 are MDHEN and SYDVKM. V was shortened by 3 bases and J by 2 bases, with 16 bases between the two germline ends. Here the CDR3 DNA reads TGTGCCAGCAGTTTTTACCCGCGGACTTTAAACACTGAAGCTTTCTTT. This encodes CASSFYPRTLNTEAFF.

J is TRBJ2-1 and V is TRBV7-3, with D perhaps matching TRBD2 (6 bases). The CDR3 consists of 13 residues. Trimming cost V 5 bases and J 14 bases, with 19 bases left between them. Germline-derived CDR1 and CDR2 are SGHTA and FQGTGA. Here the CDR3 DNA reads TGTGCCAGCAGCCCCACCCCCCCGGGAGAGAAGTTCTTC. This sequence encodes CASSPTPPGEKFF.

The chain uses TRBV7-9 and TRBJ2-3; D gene unclear. Trimming pared 2 bases from V and 1 base from J, leaving 7 bases between. The CDR3 is made up of 14 amino acids. From germline, CDR1 is SEHNR and CDR2 FQNEAQ (reference sequence). CDR3 residues: CASSLSTGTDTQYF. Here the CDR3 DNA reads TGTGCCAGCAGCTTATCTACAGGCACAGATACGCAGTATTTT. The whole variable domain, filled in from reference TRBV7-9 and TRBJ2-3, reads DTGVSQNPRHKITKRGQNVTFRCDPISEHNRLYWYRQTLGQGPEFLTYFQNEAQLEKSRLLSDRFSAERPKGSFSTLEIQRTEQGDSAMYLCASSLSTGTDTQYFGPGTRLTVL.

The rearrangement uses TRBV30 and TRBJ2-3; D gene uncertain. The V end was cut by 2 bases, the J end by 1 base, with 4 bases between. Germline V gene sequence: CDR1 GTSNPN, CDR2 SVGIG (reference sequence). CDR3 length: 12 amino acids. CDR3 nucleotides: TGTGCCTGGAGTCCCGGCACAGATACGCAGTATTTT. Residues: CAWSPGTDTQYF.

The rearrangement uses TRBV6-6 and TRBJ1-5, with 12 bases lining up with TRBD1. Germline values: CDR1 MNHNY, CDR2 SVGAGI (reference sequence). The CDR3 covers 15 residues. J lost 9 bases, V lost 2 bases, and 5 bases had no gene match. CDR3: CASSYPGQGARPQHF. Written as DNA, the CDR3 is TGTGCCAGCAGTTACCCGGGACAGGGGGCACGGCCCCAGCATTTT.

This chain links TRBV2 with TRBJ2-6; D is undetermined. The length of the CDR3 is 17 residues. Germline V CDR1 and CDR2: SNHLY, FYNNEI. V lost 2 bases and J 0 bases, leaving 11 bases between the germline ends. CDR3 loop: CASSEFAPTSGANVLTF. CDR3 sequence (DNA): TGTGCCAGCAGTGAATTTGCGCCCACCTCTGGGGCCAACGTCCTGACTTTC. The full variable domain, with the rest looked up from reference TRBV2 and TRBJ2-6, is EPEVTQTPSHQVTQMGQEVILRCVPISNHLYFYWYRQILGQKVEFLVSFYNNEISEKSEIFDDQFSVERPDGSNFTLKIRSTKLEDSAMYFCASSEFAPTSGANVLTFGAGSRLTVL.

The genes are TRBV28 and TRBJ1-2; 11 bases line up with TRBD1. This CDR3 contains 15 residues. Germline CDR1 MDHEN, CDR2 SYDVKM. V lost 6 bases and J lost 2; bases outside the gene matches: 5. This CDR3 is CASRGGTGGNYGYTF. The CDR3 bases are TGTGCCAGCAGGGGGGGGACAGGGGGAAACTATGGCTACACCTTC.

The chain is built from TRBV27 and TRBJ1-2; 9 nucleotides line up with TRBD1. This CDR3 spans 14 amino acids. V gave up 7 bases and J gave up 7 bases; unmatched junction bases: 10. The germline V gene encodes CDR1 MNHEY and CDR2 SMNVEV (reference sequence). The CDR3 loop reads CASTSRDRDFGYTF. CDR3 coding DNA: TGTGCCAGCACCTCCCGGGACAGGGACTTTGGCTACACCTTC.

The chain carries TRBV28 and TRBJ2-7; D possibly corresponds to TRBD2 (5 bases). This CDR3 has 16 residues. V gave up 5 bases and J gave up 2 bases, with 19 bases separating them. Germline CDR1 is MDHEN and CDR2 is SYDVKM. The CDR3 loop is CASSVSGWEPTYEQYF. The CDR3 nucleotides are TGTGCCAGCAGTGTCTCCGGGTGGGAGCCCACCTACGAGCAGTACTTC.

The chain employs TRBV27 and TRBJ1-2; 7 nucleotides agree with TRBD1. The CDR3 loop spans 14 amino acids. V lost 8 bases and J lost 8; bases outside the gene matches: 14. The germline V gene encodes CDR1 MNHEY and CDR2 SMNVEV (reference sequence). CDR3 amino acids: CASSWSGGTEGYTF. DNA for the CDR3: TGTGCCAGCTCTTGGTCTGGCGGGACAGAAGGCTACACCTTC.

The J gene is TRBJ2-3, the V gene TRBV10-3; D unclear. CDR1 is ENHRY, CDR2 SYGVKD, per germline. This CDR3 spans 16 amino acids. V lost 3 bases, J lost 2 bases, and 15 bases lay in between. The CDR3 sequence is CAISDTTSIITDTQYF. The CDR3 nucleotides are TGTGCCATCAGTGATACTACATCAATCATCACAGATACGCAGTATTTT.

V gene TRBV10-3 combines with J gene TRBJ2-5; D might be TRBD2 (6 bases). The J call may be in error: the DNA end matches TRBJ2-7 better. The CDR3 runs to 15 residues. CDR1 and CDR2 from the germline V gene are ENHRY and SYGVKD. The CDR3 region is CAIRGDLLGGIEQYF. CDR3 sequence (DNA): TGTGCCATCAGGGGGGACTTACTGGGTGGGATCGAGCAGTACTTC.

This chain links TRBV5-1 with TRBJ2-2; 7 bases are a match to TRBD1. The CDR3 runs 18 residues. CDR1 and CDR2 from the germline V gene are SGHRS and YFSETQ. With 4 bases clipped from V and 3 bases from J, the junction kept 15 bases outside the gene matches. The CDR3 here is CASSTTFRDRLDTGELFF. CDR3 DNA sequence: TGCGCCAGCAGCACCACCTTCCGGGACAGATTAGACACCGGGGAGCTGTTTTTT.

The chain has TRBV5-1 and TRBJ1-1; D is possibly TRBD1 (6 bases). Trimming pared 3 bases from V and 4 bases from J, leaving 16 bases between. The CDR3 sequence is 15 residues long. Germline loops: CDR1 SGHRS, CDR2 YFSETQ. CDR3 loop: CASSSDSTWSTEAFF. DNA for the CDR3: TGCGCCAGCAGCTCGGACAGTACCTGGAGCACTGAAGCTTTCTTT.

The V call is TRBV20-1, the J call TRBJ2-2, with D hard to call. CDR3 length: 11 amino acids. Germline V lookup: CDR1 DFQATT, CDR2 SNEGSKA (reference sequence). The germline V and J ends were trimmed by 4 bases and 2 bases, with 2 bases remaining between them. The CDR3 DNA is TGCAGTGCTACTAACACCGGGGAGCTGTTTTTT. Protein product: CSATNTGELFF.

The CDR3 bases are TGTGCCAGCAGCTTAAGGGGGGGGACAGAAAAACTGTTTTTT. Protein product: CASSLRGGTEKLFF. The chain employs TRBV7-6 and TRBJ1-4, with a weak D call TRBD1 (6 bases). The CDR3 loop spans 14 amino acids. Trimming pared 2 bases from V and 8 bases from J, leaving 12 bases between. Germline loops: CDR1 SGHVS, CDR2 FNYEAQ.

J is TRBJ2-2 and V is TRBV19; 7 nucleotides align to TRBD1. The CDR3 loop spans 15 amino acids. V lost 8 bases, J lost 6 bases, and 12 bases stayed unmatched. Germline assignment: CDR1 LNHDA and CDR2 SQIVND (reference sequence). The CDR3 DNA sequence: TGTGCCAGTGGCCTTCAAGGGGGCGAATCCGGGGAGCTGTTTTTT. This translates into CASGLQGGESGELFF. The entire variable domain, with the rest obtained from reference TRBV19 and TRBJ2-2, is as follows: DGGITQSPKYLFRKEGQNVTLSCEQNLNHDAMYWYRQDPGQGLRLIYYSQIVNDFQKGDIAEGYSVSREKKESFPLTVTSAQKNPTAFYLCASGLQGGESGELFFGEGSRLTVL.

The chain links TRBV5-1 to TRBJ2-5, with D perhaps TRBD2 (6 bases). The J call could be wrong; TRBJ2-7 is a better fit for the DNA end. The CDR3 totals 13 residues. Germline V gene lookup returns CDR1 SGHRS and CDR2 YFSETQ. The CDR3 spells CASSVGLENEQYF. CDR3 in DNA: TGCGCCAGCAGCGTGGGACTGGAAAACGAGCAGTACTTC.